This record covers a single TCR beta chain. The sample belongs to a study of blood T cell repertoires in COVID-19. Using immunoSEQ multiplex PCR, the repertoire was profiled, and TCRdb retains in-frame clones only, with some absent. The sample records a few hundred thousand clones, approximately 85% being singletons. Germline-derived CDR1 and CDR2 are SEHNR and FQNEAQ (reference sequence). Germline trimming cut 5 bases from V and 4 bases from J; bases unmatched to any gene: 4. There are 13 residues in the CDR3. The receptor's source is a man aged 50 or older with active or convalescent COVID-19. This chain connects TRBV7-9 to TRBJ2-5; 7 bases match TRBD1. Material for sequencing was peripheral blood. CDR3 region: CASSRGQAETQYF. Written as DNA, the CDR3 is TGTGCCAGCAGCAGAGGACAGGCAGAGACCCAGTACTTC.